Each of the 28 T cell receptor beta chains below was sequenced from the same sample in a study of shared clonotypes between healthy human individuals. It was CD45RO-negative cells, positively selected for CCR7, that made up naive CD8 cells, with terminally differentiated effector memory CD45RA+ cells excluded. The method was immunoSEQ multiplex PCR; TCRdb's version includes in-frame clones alone and lacks a portion of them. Counted here are around 2,000,000 clones, just over 90% occurring once; the ten biggest clones make up roughly 1.8%. The sample was naive CD8+ T cells from PBMCs. Receptors originate from a man between 18 and 35 years old in good health. Some clones in this sample may be carry-over from other donors' samples.

This clone has only one observation. This sequence joins TRBV7-6 and TRBJ2-7; D gene unclear. Trimming cost V 2 bases and J 0 bases, with 8 bases left between them. Germline lookup yields CDR1 SGHVS and CDR2 FNYEAQ. This CDR3 comprises 14 residues. The CDR3 nucleotides read TGTGCCAGCAGCTTATCAGGATTCTCCTACGAGCAGTACTTC. Translation gives CASSLSGFSYEQYF.

This sequence joins TRBV7-9 and TRBJ2-2; TRBD1 is a possible D gene (6 bases). V was cut by 1 base and J by 4 bases, with 22 bases left in between. This CDR3 spans 19 amino acids. The germline CDR1 and CDR2 sequences are SEHNR and FQNEAQ (reference sequence). The CDR3 nucleotides are TGTGCCAGCAGCTTAGACAGGGCCCCTCGGCCCCGAGGCACCGGGGAGCTGTTTTTT. This gives the protein CASSLDRAPRPRGTGELFF.

This sequence joins TRBV9 and TRBJ2-6; TRBD2 matches at 8 bases. The germline V gene has CDR1 SGDLS and CDR2 YYNGEE. The ends lost 4 bases at V and 12 bases at J; junction bases unmatched: 3. This CDR3 has 12 residues. This chain's CDR3 is CASSPGGSVLTF. The DNA for the CDR3 is TGTGCCAGCAGCCCGGGAGGGTCCGTCCTGACTTTC.

This chain links TRBV27 with TRBJ2-2; no definite D call. Trimming stripped 0 bases from V and 6 bases from J, with 8 bases between. CDR1 and CDR2 (germline): MNHEY, SMNVEV (reference sequence). This CDR3 region has 14 residues. The CDR3 sequence is CASSLSLDAGELFF. CDR3 nucleotides: TGTGCCAGCAGTTTATCCCTCGATGCCGGGGAGCTGTTTTTT.

The V gene is TRBV5-6, the J gene TRBJ2-7; D is unresolved. This CDR3 has 12 residues. V shed 4 bases and J shed 7 bases, with 12 bases lying between them. Per germline, CDR1 SGHDT and CDR2 YYEEEE. The CDR3 loop is CASSPANGEQYF. The CDR3 bases are TGTGCCAGCAGCCCCGCAAACGGAGAGCAGTACTTC.

The chain couples TRBV4-1 to TRBJ2-5, with 9 bases aligning to TRBD1. J was trimmed by 5 bases and V by 1 base; bases with no gene match: 11. Germline V gives CDR1 MGHRA, CDR2 YSYEKL. The length of the CDR3 is 17 residues. The CDR3 sequence is CASSQGAGTGFWETQYF. In DNA, the CDR3 is TGCGCCAGCAGCCAAGGGGCCGGGACAGGGTTTTGGGAGACCCAGTACTTC.

This chain joins TRBV29-1 and TRBJ2-5; D is possibly TRBD2 (6 bases). The CDR3 sequence is 11 residues long. CDR1 and CDR2 (germline): SQVTM, ANQGSEA. Trimming shortened V by 7 bases and J by 7 bases, and 13 bases separated the two germline ends. CDR3: CSGWGVGTQYF. Written as DNA, the CDR3 is TGCAGCGGTTGGGGGGTTGGGACCCAGTACTTC.

The V call is TRBV5-4, the J call TRBJ1-1, with D maybe TRBD1 (6 bases). This CDR3 has 15 amino acids. V lost 4 bases and J 7 bases, leaving 20 bases between the germline ends. CDR1 and CDR2 (germline): SGHNT, YYREEE (reference sequence). The DNA of the CDR3 is TGTGCCAGCAGCCTCGGGACAAGGCTGGAGGGTGAAGCTTTCTTT. Translating gives CASSLGTRLEGEAFF.

This CDR3 is CASSFKNLGLSPLHF. The DNA for the CDR3 is TGTGCCAGCAGCTTTAAAAACTTAGGTCTTTCACCCCTCCACTTT. V gene TRBV11-2 combines with J gene TRBJ1-6; D unresolved. V lost 3 bases, J lost 9 bases, and 15 bases lay in between. Germline-derived CDR1 and CDR2 are SGHAT and FQNNGV. The CDR3 contains 15 residues. The whole variable domain, remainder taken from reference TRBV11-2 and TRBJ1-6, is EAGVAQSPRYKIIEKRQSVAFWCNPISGHATLYWYQQILGQGPKLLIQFQNNGVVDDSQLPKDRFSAERLKGVDSTLKIQPAKLEDSAVYLCASSFKNLGLSPLHFGNGTRLTVT.

The V call is TRBV11-2, the J call TRBJ2-3, with TRBD1 identical over 11 bases. With V trimmed by 4 bases and J by 3 bases, 6 bases remained unmatched. The CDR3 has 16 amino acids. CDR1 and CDR2 from the germline V gene are SGHAT and FQNNGV. In DNA form, the CDR3 reads TGTGCCAGCAGCTGGCGCCGGGACAGGGGGACAGATACGCAGTATTTT. This codes for CASSWRRDRGTDTQYF.

V is TRBV5-6 and J is TRBJ2-4; D call uncertain. The germline V gene has CDR1 SGHDT and CDR2 YYEEEE. V lost 4 bases and J 1 base, leaving 6 bases between the germline ends. The CDR3 length is 13 residues. The CDR3 loop reads CASSVGAKNIQYF. CDR3 nucleotide sequence: TGTGCCAGCAGCGTGGGGGCCAAAAACATTCAGTACTTC. Full variable domain (rest looked up from reference TRBV5-6 and TRBJ2-4): DAGVTQSPTHLIKTRGQQVTLRCSPKSGHDTVSWYQQALGQGPQFIFQYYEEEERQRGNFPDRFSGHQFPNYSSELNVNALLLGDSALYLCASSVGAKNIQYFGAGTRLSVL.

This clone was seen just once. The chain links TRBV7-8 to TRBJ2-3, with 7 bases aligning to TRBD2. After removal of 0 bases from V and 0 bases from J, the junction contained 6 bases not matched to a gene. This CDR3 is built from 17 residues. Germline CDR1 is SGHVS and CDR2 is FQNEAQ. CDR3 in amino acids: CASSLARGTDSTDTQYF. The CDR3 DNA sequence: TGTGCCAGCAGCTTAGCGCGGGGGACGGATAGCACAGATACGCAGTATTTT.

This sequence joins TRBV28 and TRBJ2-1, with TRBD1 as a possible D gene (5 bases). CDR3 length equals 15 residues. Per germline, CDR1 MDHEN and CDR2 SYDVKM. V lost 8 bases and J 5 bases, leaving 19 bases between the germline ends. The CDR3 spells CASGFLRRTHNEQFF. The CDR3 DNA follows: TGTGCCAGCGGGTTCTTACGTCGGACACACAATGAGCAGTTCTTC.

The J gene is TRBJ2-1, the V gene TRBV27; 14 bases line up with TRBD2. The CDR3 length is 17 residues. With 3 bases clipped from V and 6 bases from J, the junction kept 7 bases outside the gene matches. Germline V lookup: CDR1 MNHEY, CDR2 SMNVEV (reference sequence). The CDR3 region is CASSFFGTSGSGNEQFF. For the CDR3, the DNA is TGTGCCAGCAGTTTCTTCGGGACTAGCGGGAGTGGCAATGAGCAGTTCTTC.

The chain employs TRBV29-1 and TRBJ2-2, with 13 bases identical to TRBD2. This CDR3 has 15 residues. Trimming at V came to 6 bases and at J to 7 bases, leaving 8 bases not matched to a gene. Germline assignment: CDR1 SQVTM and CDR2 ANQGSEA. The CDR3 reads CSVGRTSGRYGELFF. The CDR3 nucleotides read TGCAGCGTCGGACGGACTAGCGGGAGATACGGGGAGCTGTTTTTT.

Note on this clone: At the DNA level, this CDR3 is encoded by other sequences in the same sample as well. The chain uses TRBV27 and TRBJ2-2; D might be TRBD1 (6 bases). This CDR3 is built from 13 residues. V was trimmed by 6 bases and J by 6 bases, leaving 11 bases between them. Germline V lookup: CDR1 MNHEY, CDR2 SMNVEV (reference sequence). CDR3 residues: CASSPTGSGELFF. For the CDR3, the DNA is TGTGCCAGCAGCCCTACAGGGTCCGGGGAGCTGTTTTTT.

The V and J genes are TRBV6-6 and TRBJ2-1, with 9 positions matching TRBD1. CDR1 and CDR2 from the germline V gene are MNHNY and SVGAGI (reference sequence). V lost 2 bases and J lost 5; bases outside the gene matches: 7. The CDR3 contains 16 residues. The CDR3 protein is CASSYLRDRVHNEQFF. CDR3 DNA: TGTGCCAGCAGTTACCTAAGGGACAGGGTCCACAATGAGCAGTTCTTC.

The chain couples TRBV29-1 to TRBJ2-7, with D possibly matching TRBD2 (5 bases). CDR1 and CDR2 (germline): SQVTM, ANQGSEA. The CDR3 length is 15 residues. Trimming cost V 0 bases and J 2 bases, with 14 bases left between them. In DNA form, the CDR3 reads TGCAGCGTTGAAGACCCTTCGTCGGGAACCTACGAGCAGTACTTC. It codes for CSVEDPSSGTYEQYF.

About this clone: In the same sample, other DNA sequences code for this CDR3. The chain is built from TRBV7-9 and TRBJ2-2, with D possibly TRBD2 on 5 matching bases. Per the germline V gene, CDR1 is SEHNR and CDR2 is FQNEAQ (reference sequence). The CDR3 loop spans 13 amino acids. Trimming took off 2 bases at V and 5 bases at J, with 6 bases between the two ends. CDR3 protein: CASSLSGTGELFF. In DNA, the CDR3 is TGTGCCAGCAGCTTATCGGGGACCGGGGAGCTGTTTTTT.

The chain carries TRBV4-1 and TRBJ1-1, with D possibly TRBD1 on 6 matching bases. Per germline, CDR1 MGHRA and CDR2 YSYEKL. Trimming removed 5 bases from V and 2 bases from J, with 18 bases in between. The CDR3 spans 16 residues. The DNA for the CDR3 is TGCGCCAGCAGCTCCCGGGGGGCCCGACCTAACACTGAAGCTTTCTTT. It codes for CASSSRGARPNTEAFF.

This chain connects TRBV9 to TRBJ2-1; 7 bases are shared with TRBD2. Trimming at V came to 2 bases and at J to 5 bases, leaving 7 bases not matched to a gene. Germline V lookup: CDR1 SGDLS, CDR2 YYNGEE. There are 15 residues in the CDR3. The CDR3 sequence is CASSVGGSGDNEQFF. The CDR3 nucleotides are TGTGCCAGCAGCGTGGGCGGGAGCGGGGACAATGAGCAGTTCTTC.

This chain links TRBV11-2 with TRBJ1-1; the D gene is possibly TRBD1 (5 bases). Trimming took 9 bases from V and 3 from J, leaving 14 bases between them. Germline V gene lookup returns CDR1 SGHAT and CDR2 FQNNGV. This CDR3 has 13 residues. This CDR3 is CASTGRVHTEAFF. In nucleotides, the CDR3 is TGTGCCAGTACGGGGCGGGTCCACACTGAAGCTTTCTTT.

This chain connects TRBV7-9 to TRBJ1-2; D perhaps matches TRBD1 (5 bases). The CDR3 spans 12 residues. Trimming stripped 6 bases from V and 8 bases from J, with 13 bases between. Germline V gives CDR1 SEHNR, CDR2 FQNEAQ (reference sequence). DNA for the CDR3: TGTGCCAGCAGTCCAGCGGGGGTAGGCTACACCTTC. Its protein product is CASSPAGVGYTF. Full variable domain (missing parts from reference TRBV7-9 and TRBJ1-2): DTGVSQNPRHKITKRGQNVTFRCDPISEHNRLYWYRQTLGQGPEFLTYFQNEAQLEKSRLLSDRFSAERPKGSFSTLEIQRTEQGDSAMYLCASSPAGVGYTFGSGTRLTVV.

The V gene is TRBV5-4, the J gene TRBJ2-5, with 10 bases matching TRBD2. The J call may be incorrect, as the DNA end agrees better with TRBJ2-7. The CDR3 length is 18 residues. Germline V gives CDR1 SGHNT, CDR2 YYREEE (reference sequence). The CDR3 loop reads CASSLGRTSGWSSYEQYF. CDR3 sequence (DNA): TGTGCCAGCAGCTTGGGGCGGACTAGCGGATGGAGCTCCTACGAGCAGTACTTC.

This chain joins TRBV7-6 and TRBJ2-7; 8 bases are a match to TRBD1. With V trimmed by 1 base and J by 6 bases, 5 bases remained unmatched. CDR3 length: 14 residues. Germline CDR1 is SGHVS and CDR2 is FNYEAQ. The CDR3: CASSLVGQGSEQYF. The CDR3 region has the DNA TGTGCCAGCAGCTTAGTTGGACAGGGTAGCGAGCAGTACTTC.

The rearrangement joins TRBV27 to TRBJ2-2, with D possibly being TRBD2 (5 bases). CDR1 is MNHEY and CDR2 is SMNVEV in the germline V gene (reference sequence). This CDR3 contains 18 residues. V shed 3 bases and J shed 7 bases, with 24 bases lying between them. CDR3 coding DNA: TGTGCCAGCAGTTTCGGACTGTTAATGGTCCATGGCGGCGGGGAGCTGTTTTTT. Translation gives CASSFGLLMVHGGGELFF.

V is TRBV4-2 and J is TRBJ2-3, with 9 bases that match TRBD2. This CDR3 is 17 amino acids long. J lost 4 bases, V lost 1 base, and 9 bases had no gene match. Germline-derived CDR1 and CDR2 are LGHNA and YNFKEQ. The DNA for the CDR3 is TGTGCCAGCAGCCAAGGCGCTAGCGGGGCCTGCCCAGATACGCAGTATTTT. The encoded protein is CASSQGASGACPDTQYF.

The chain uses TRBV15 and TRBJ2-7; TRBD2 aligns across 9 bases. V gave up 5 bases and J gave up 7 bases; unmatched junction bases: 6. The germline V gene has CDR1 LNHNV and CDR2 YYDKDF (reference sequence). CDR3 size: 13 residues. The CDR3 region has the DNA TGTGCCACCAGCTCCGGGACTAGCTTAGAGCAGTACTTC. This gives the protein CATSSGTSLEQYF.